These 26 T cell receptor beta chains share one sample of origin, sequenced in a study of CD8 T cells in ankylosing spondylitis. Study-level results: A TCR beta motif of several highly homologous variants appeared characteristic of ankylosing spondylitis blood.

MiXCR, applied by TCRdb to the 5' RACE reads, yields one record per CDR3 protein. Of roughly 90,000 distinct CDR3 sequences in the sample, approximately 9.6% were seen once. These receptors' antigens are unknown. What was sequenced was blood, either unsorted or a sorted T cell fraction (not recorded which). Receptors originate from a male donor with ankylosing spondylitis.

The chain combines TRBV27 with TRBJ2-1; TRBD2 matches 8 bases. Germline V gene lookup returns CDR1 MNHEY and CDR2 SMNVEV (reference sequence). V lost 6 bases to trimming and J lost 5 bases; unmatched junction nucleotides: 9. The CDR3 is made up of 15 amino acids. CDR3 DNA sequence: TGTGCCAGCAGCTCCCGGGGACTAGAAGACAATGAGCAGTTCTTC. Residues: CASSSRGLEDNEQFF.

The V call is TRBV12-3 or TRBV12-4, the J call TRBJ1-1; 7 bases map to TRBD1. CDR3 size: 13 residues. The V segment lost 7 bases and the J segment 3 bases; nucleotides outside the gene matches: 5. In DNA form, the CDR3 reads TGTGCCAGCAAAGAGACAGGGTACACTGAAGCTTTCTTT. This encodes CASKETGYTEAFF.

CDR3 protein: CASSLIAEKTQYF. The CDR3 DNA reads TGTGCCAGCAGCTTAATCGCAGAGAAGACCCAGTACTTC. The genes are TRBV7-9 and TRBJ2-5; no clear D gene. The CDR3 consists of 13 residues. Trimming cost V 2 bases and J 6 bases, with 10 bases left between them. The germline CDR1 and CDR2 sequences are SEHNR and FQNEAQ (reference sequence). The full variable domain, its missing parts supplied by reference TRBV7-9 and TRBJ2-5, is DTGVSQNPRHKITKRGQNVTFRCDPISEHNRLYWYRQTLGQGPEFLTYFQNEAQLEKSRLLSDRFSAERPKGSFSTLEIQRTEQGDSAMYLCASSLIAEKTQYFGPGTRLLVL.

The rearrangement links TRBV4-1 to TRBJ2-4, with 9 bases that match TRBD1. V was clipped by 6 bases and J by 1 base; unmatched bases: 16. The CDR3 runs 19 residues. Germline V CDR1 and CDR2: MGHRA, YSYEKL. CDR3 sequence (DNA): TGCGCCAGCAGTTCCGGGACAGGGTTTATTATGCGGGCCAAAAACATTCAGTACTTC. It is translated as CASSSGTGFIMRAKNIQYF.

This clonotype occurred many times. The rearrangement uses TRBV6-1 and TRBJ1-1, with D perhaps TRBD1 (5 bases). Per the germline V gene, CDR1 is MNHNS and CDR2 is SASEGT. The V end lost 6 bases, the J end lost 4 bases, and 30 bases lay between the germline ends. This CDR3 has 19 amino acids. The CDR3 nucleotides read TGTGCCAGCAGCCTTACGACGGACATACAAGGGCCCAGGAGCACTGAAGCTTTCTTT. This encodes CASSLTTDIQGPRSTEAFF.

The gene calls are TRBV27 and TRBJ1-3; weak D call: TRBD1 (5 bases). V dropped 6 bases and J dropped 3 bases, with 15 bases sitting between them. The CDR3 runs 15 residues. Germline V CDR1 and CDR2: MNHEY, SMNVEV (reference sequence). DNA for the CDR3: TGTGCCAGCAGCCCAACCGGGGACGGTGGAAACACCATATATTTT. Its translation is CASSPTGDGGNTIYF.

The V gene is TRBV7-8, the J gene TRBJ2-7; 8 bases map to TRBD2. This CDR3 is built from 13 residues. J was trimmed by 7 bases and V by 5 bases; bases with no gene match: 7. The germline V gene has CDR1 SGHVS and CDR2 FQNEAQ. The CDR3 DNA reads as TGTGCCAGCAGCGACGGGGGGGCGGGTGAGCAGTACGTC. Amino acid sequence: CASSDGGAGEQYV.

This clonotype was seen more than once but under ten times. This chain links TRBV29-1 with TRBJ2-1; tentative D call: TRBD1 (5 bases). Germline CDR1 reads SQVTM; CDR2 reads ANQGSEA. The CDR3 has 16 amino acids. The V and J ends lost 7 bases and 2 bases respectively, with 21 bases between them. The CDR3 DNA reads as TGCAGCGCCCCCAGTGAGGCAGGGCTAACCTACAATGAGCAGTTCTTC. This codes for CSAPSEAGLTYNEQFF.

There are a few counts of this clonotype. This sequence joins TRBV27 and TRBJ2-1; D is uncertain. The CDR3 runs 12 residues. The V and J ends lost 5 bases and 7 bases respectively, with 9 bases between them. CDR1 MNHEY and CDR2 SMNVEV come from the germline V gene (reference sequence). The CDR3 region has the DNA TGTGCCAGCAGTGCCGACATGAATGAGCAGTTCTTC. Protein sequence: CASSADMNEQFF.

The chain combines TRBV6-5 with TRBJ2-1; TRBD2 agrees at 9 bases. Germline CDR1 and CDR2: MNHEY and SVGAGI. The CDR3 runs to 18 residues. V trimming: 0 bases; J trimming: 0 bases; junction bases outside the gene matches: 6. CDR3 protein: CASSYSTSGESSYNEQFF. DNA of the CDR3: TGTGCCAGCAGTTACTCGACTAGCGGAGAGAGCTCCTACAATGAGCAGTTCTTC.

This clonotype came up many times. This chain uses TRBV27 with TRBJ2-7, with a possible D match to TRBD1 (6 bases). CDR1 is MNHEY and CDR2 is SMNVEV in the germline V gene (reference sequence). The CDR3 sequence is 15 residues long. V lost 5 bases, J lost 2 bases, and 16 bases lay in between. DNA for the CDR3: TGTGCCAGCAGTCACCGACCGACAGGTCCCTACGAGCAGTACTTC. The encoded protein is CASSHRPTGPYEQYF.

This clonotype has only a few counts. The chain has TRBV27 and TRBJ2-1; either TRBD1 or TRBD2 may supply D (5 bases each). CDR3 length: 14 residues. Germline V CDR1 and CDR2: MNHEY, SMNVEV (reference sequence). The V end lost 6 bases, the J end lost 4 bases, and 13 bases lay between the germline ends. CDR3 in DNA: TGTGCCAGCAGCCCGGGACGGTATTACAATGAGCAGTTCTTC. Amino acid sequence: CASSPGRYYNEQFF.

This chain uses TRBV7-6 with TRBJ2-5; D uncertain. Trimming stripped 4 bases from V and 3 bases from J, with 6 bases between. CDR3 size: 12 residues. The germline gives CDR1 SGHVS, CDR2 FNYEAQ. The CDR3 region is CASSSLKETQYF. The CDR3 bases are TGTGCCAGCAGCTCCCTTAAAGAGACCCAGTACTTC. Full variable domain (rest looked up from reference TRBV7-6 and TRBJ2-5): GAGVSQSPRYKVTKRGQDVALRCDPISGHVSLYWYRQALGQGPEFLTYFNYEAQQDKSGLPNDRFSAERPEGSISTLTIQRTEQRDSAMYRCASSSLKETQYFGPGTRLLVL.

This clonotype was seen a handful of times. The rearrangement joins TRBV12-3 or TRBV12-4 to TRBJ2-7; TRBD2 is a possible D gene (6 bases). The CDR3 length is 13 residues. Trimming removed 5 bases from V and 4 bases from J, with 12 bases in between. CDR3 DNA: TGTGCCAGCAGTATAGGTGGGGGGTACGAGCAGTACTTC. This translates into CASSIGGGYEQYF.

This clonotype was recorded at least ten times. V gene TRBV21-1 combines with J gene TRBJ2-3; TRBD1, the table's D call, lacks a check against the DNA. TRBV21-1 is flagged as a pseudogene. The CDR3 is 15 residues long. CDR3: CASSKPRTSTDTQYF. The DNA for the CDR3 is TGTGCCAGCAGCAAACCAAGGACATCCACAGATACGCAGTATTTT.

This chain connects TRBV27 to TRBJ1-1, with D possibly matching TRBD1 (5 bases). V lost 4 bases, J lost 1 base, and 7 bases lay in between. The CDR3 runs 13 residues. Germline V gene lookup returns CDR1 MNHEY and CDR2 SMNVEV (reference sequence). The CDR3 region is CASSWGRNTEAFF. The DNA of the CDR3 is TGTGCCAGCAGTTGGGGGAGGAACACTGAAGCTTTCTTT.

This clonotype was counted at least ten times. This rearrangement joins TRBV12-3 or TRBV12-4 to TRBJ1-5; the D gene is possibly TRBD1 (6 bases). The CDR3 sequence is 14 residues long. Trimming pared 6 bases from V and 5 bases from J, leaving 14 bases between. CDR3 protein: CASSFREGDQPQHF. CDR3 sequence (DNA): TGTGCCAGCAGCTTCAGGGAGGGGGATCAGCCCCAGCATTTT.

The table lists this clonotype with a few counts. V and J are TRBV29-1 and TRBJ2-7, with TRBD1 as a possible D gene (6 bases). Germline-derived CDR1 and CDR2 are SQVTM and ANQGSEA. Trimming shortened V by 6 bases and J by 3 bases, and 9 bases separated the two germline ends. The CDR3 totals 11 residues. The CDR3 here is CSVTDSYEQYF. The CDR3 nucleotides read TGCAGCGTAACGGACAGCTACGAGCAGTACTTC.

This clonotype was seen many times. Here the CDR3 DNA reads TGTGCCAGCAGCTTAGGTCAGGGGGGGATCTCTGGAAACACCATATATTTT. Translation gives CASSLGQGGISGNTIYF. The chain has TRBV7-9 and TRBJ1-3; 7 bases agree with TRBD1. Per the germline V gene, CDR1 is SEHNR and CDR2 is FQNEAQ (reference sequence). Trimming took 1 base from V and 0 from J; bases not matched to a gene: 6. The CDR3 has 17 residues.

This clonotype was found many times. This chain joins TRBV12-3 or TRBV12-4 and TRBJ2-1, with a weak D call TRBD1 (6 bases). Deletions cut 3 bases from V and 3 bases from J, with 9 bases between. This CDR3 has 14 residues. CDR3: CASSFQQGYNEQFF. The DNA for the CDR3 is TGTGCCAGCAGTTTCCAACAGGGCTACAATGAGCAGTTCTTC.

The CDR3 reads CASSTGEGNTEAFF. As DNA, the CDR3 is TGTGCCAGCAGTACAGGGGAGGGGAACACTGAAGCTTTCTTT. This chain links TRBV12-3 or TRBV12-4 with TRBJ1-1, with 7 bases identical to TRBD1. There are 14 residues in the CDR3. Trimming removed 5 bases from V and 1 base from J; junction bases left unmatched: 4.

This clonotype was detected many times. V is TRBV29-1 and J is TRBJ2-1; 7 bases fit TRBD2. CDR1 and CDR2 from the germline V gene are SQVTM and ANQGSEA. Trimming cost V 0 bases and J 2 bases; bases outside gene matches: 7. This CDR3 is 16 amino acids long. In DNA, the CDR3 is TGCAGCGTTGAAGATCTCGGCCTAGCGGCCTACAATGAGCAGTTCTTC. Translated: CSVEDLGLAAYNEQFF.

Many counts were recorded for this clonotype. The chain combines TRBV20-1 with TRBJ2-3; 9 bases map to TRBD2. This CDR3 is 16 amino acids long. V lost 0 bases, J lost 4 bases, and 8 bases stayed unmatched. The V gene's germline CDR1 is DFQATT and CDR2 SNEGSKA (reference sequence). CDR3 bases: TGCAGTGCTAGAGATCTCCTAGCGGGGACGGCAGATACGCAGTATTTT. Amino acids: CSARDLLAGTADTQYF.

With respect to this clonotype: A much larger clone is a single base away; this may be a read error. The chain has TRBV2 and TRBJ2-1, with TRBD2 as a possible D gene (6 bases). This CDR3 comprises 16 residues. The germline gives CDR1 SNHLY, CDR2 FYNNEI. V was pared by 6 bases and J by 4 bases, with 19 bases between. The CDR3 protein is CASRGTGETLYNEQFF. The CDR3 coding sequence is TGTGCCAGCAGGGGGACTGGCGAAACCCTTTACAATGAGCAGTTCTTC.

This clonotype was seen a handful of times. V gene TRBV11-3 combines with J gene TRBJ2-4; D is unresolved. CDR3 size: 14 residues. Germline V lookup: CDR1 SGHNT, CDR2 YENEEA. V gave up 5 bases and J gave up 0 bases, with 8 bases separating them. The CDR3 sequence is CASSGGVAKNIQYF. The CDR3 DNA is TGTGCCAGCAGCGGCGGAGTAGCCAAAAACATTCAGTACTTC.

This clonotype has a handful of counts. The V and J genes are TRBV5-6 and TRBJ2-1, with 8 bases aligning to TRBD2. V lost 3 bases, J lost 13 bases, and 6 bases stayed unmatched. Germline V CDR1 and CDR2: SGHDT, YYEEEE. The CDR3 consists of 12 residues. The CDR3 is CASSSLADSQFF. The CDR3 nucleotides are TGTGCCAGCAGCTCACTAGCGGATAGTCAGTTCTTC.